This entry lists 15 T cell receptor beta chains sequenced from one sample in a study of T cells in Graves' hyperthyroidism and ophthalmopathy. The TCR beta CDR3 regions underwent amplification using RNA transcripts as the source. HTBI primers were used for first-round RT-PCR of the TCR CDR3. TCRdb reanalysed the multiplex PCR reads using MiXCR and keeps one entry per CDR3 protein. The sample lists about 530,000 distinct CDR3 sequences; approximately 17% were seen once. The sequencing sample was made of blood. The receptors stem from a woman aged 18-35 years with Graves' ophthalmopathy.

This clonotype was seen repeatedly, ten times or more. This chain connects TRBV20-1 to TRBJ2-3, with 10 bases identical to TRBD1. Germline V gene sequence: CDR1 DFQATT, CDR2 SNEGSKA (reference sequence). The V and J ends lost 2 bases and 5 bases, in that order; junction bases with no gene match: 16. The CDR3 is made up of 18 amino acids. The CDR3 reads CSARSLSGTGEGLDTQYF. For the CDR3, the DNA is TGCAGTGCTAGATCACTCTCCGGGACAGGGGAAGGATTAGATACGCAGTATTTT.

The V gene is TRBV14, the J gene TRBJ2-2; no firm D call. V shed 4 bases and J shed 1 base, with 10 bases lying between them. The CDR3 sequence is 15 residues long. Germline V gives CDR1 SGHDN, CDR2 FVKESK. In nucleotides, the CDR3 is TGTGCCAGCAGCCGGCCCGGCCGGAACACCGGGGAGCTGTTTTTT. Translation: CASSRPGRNTGELFF.

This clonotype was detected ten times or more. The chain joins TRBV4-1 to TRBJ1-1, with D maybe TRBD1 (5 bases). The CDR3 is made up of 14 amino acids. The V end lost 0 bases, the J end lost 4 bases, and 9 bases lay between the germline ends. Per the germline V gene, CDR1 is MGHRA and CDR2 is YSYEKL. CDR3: CASSQERGLTEAFF. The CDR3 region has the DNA TGCGCCAGCAGCCAAGAAAGGGGACTCACTGAAGCTTTCTTT.

CDR3 DNA sequence: TGCAGCGCCCCAAACTGGGCGGACGAAAGTTATGGCTACACCTTC. Its protein is CSAPNWADESYGYTF. The J gene is TRBJ1-2, the V gene TRBV20-1; D is uncertain. Germline assignment: CDR1 DFQATT and CDR2 SNEGSKA (reference sequence). CDR3 length: 15 amino acids.

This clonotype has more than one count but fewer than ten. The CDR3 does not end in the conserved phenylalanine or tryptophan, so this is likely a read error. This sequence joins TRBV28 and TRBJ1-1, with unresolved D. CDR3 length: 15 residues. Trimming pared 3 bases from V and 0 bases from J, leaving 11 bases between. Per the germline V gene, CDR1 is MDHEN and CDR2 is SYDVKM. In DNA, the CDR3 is TGTGCCAGCAGTTTTGGGTGGACCCTGAACACTGAAGCTTTCGTT. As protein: CASSFGWTLNTEAFV.

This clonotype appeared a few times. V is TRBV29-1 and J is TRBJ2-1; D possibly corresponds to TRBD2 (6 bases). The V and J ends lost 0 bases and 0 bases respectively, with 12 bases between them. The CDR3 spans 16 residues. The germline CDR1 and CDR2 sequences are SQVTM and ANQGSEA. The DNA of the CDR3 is TGCAGCGTTGAAGAAGGGACTTTTAGCTCCTACAATGAGCAGTTCTTC. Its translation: CSVEEGTFSSYNEQFF.

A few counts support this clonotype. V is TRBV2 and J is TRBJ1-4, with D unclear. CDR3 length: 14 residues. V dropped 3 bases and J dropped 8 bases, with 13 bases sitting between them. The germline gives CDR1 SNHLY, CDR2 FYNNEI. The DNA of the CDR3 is TGTGCCAGCAGTGATGGCCAAGAGGAGGAAAAACTGTTTTTT. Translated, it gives CASSDGQEEEKLFF.

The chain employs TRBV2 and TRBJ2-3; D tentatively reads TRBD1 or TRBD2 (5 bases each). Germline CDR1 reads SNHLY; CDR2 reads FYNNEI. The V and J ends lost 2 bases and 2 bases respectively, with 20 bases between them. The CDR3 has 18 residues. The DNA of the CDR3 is TGTGCCAGCAGTGAAAGGCGGGCCCGACAGACACTCACAGATACGCAGTATTTT. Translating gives CASSERRARQTLTDTQYF.

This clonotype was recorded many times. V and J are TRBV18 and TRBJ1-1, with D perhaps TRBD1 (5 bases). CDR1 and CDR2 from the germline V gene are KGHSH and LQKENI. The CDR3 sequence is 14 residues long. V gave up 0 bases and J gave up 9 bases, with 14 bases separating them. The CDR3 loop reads CASSPPSRAEKAFF. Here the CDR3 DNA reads TGTGCCAGCTCACCACCGTCCAGGGCCGAGAAAGCTTTCTTT.

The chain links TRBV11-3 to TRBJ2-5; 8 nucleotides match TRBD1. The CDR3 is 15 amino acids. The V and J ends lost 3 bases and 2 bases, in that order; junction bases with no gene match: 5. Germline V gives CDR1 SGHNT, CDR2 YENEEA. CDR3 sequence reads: CASSLQGAQQETQYF. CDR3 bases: TGTGCCAGCAGCTTGCAGGGGGCTCAGCAAGAGACCCAGTACTTC.

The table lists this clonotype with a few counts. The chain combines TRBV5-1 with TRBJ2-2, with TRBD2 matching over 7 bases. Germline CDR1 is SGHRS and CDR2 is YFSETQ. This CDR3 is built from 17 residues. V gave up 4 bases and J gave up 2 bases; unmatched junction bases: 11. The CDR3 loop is CASSLWTRGSNTGELFF. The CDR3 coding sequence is TGCGCCAGCAGCCTTTGGACTAGGGGATCAAACACCGGGGAGCTGTTTTTT.

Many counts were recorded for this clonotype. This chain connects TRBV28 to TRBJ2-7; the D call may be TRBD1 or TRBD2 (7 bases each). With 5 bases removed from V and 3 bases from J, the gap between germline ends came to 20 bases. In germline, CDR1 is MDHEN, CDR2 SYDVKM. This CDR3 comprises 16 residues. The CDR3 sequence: CASSPVTGRVRYEQYF. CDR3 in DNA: TGTGCCAGCAGTCCCGTGACAGGGAGGGTTCGCTACGAGCAGTACTTC.

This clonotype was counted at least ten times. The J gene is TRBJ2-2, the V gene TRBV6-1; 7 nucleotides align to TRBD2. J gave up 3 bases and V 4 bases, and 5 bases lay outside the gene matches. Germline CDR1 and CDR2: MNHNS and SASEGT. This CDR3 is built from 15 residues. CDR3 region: CASSAGSGDTGELFF. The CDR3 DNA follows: TGTGCCAGCAGTGCAGGCAGCGGGGACACCGGGGAGCTGTTTTTT.

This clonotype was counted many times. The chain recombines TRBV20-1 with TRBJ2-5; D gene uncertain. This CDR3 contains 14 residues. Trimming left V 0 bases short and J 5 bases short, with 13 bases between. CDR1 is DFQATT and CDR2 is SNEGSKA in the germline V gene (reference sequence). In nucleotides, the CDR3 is TGCAGTGCTAGAGACCCGACAAGGTTGGAGACCCAGTACTTC. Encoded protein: CSARDPTRLETQYF.

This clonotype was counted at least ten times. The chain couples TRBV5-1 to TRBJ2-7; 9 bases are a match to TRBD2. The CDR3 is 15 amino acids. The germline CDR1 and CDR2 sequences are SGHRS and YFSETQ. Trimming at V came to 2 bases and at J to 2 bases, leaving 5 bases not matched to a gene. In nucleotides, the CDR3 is TGCGCCAGCAGCTTCGAGCGGGAGGATCCCTACGAGCAGTACTTC. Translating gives CASSFEREDPYEQYF.